One and the same sample provided the 9 T cell receptor beta chains below, sequenced in a study of shared T cell receptors in the human thymus. TCRdb's copy holds only in-frame clones and misses some; the assay was immunoSEQ multiplex PCR. The sample lists under 700,000 clones, approximately 80% occurring once. These data were also filed under a second study, of human thymus T cells.

Sequences were obtained from thymocytes. These receptors originate from a boy in the first two years of life with a congenital heart defect.

The rearrangement joins TRBV28 to TRBJ2-7, with 8 nucleotides matching TRBD1. The CDR3 is 17 amino acids. J was trimmed by 3 bases and V by 2 bases; bases with no gene match: 12. Germline V gives CDR1 MDHEN, CDR2 SYDVKM. The DNA of the CDR3 is TGTGCCAGCAGTTTAAAAGGAGAAAGACAGGGGCACTACGAGCAGTACTTC. This encodes CASSLKGERQGHYEQYF.

V usage is TRBV4-1 and J usage is TRBJ2-7; 10 bases line up with TRBD1. J gave up 5 bases and V 3 bases, and 13 bases lay outside the gene matches. This CDR3 spans 17 amino acids. Germline V CDR1 and CDR2: MGHRA, YSYEKL. In nucleotides, the CDR3 is TGCGCCAGCAGCCATCAAATACGGGACAGGGGTCAACACGAGCAGTACTTC. Translating gives CASSHQIRDRGQHEQYF.

The chain couples TRBV28 to TRBJ2-7; a possible D gene is TRBD1 (6 bases). V lost 0 bases and J lost 4, with 16 bases in between. Germline V gives CDR1 MDHEN, CDR2 SYDVKM. The length of the CDR3 is 16 residues. The CDR3 region is CASSLCYSGVEYEQYF. The CDR3, as DNA: TGTGCCAGCAGTTTATGCTACTCAGGGGTGGAATACGAGCAGTACTTC.

The chain joins TRBV19 to TRBJ1-1; D ambiguous. Germline assignment: CDR1 LNHDA and CDR2 SQIVND (reference sequence). The V end was cut by 3 bases, the J end by 3 bases, with 14 bases between. The CDR3 is 15 amino acids. CDR3 in DNA: TGTGCCAGTAGTATTGAGGGCAGACGAGACACTGAAGCTTTCTTT. This gives the protein CASSIEGRRDTEAFF.

The V and J genes are TRBV6-5 and TRBJ1-4; possible D gene TRBD1, 6 bases. This CDR3 has 13 residues. V was cut by 7 bases and J by 9 bases, with 15 bases left in between. Germline lookup yields CDR1 MNHEY and CDR2 SVGAGI. CDR3: CASIDSQGKKLFF. The CDR3, as DNA: TGTGCCAGCATTGATTCACAGGGTAAAAAACTGTTTTTT.

The genes are TRBV25-1 and TRBJ1-1; possibly TRBD1 for D (6 bases). This CDR3 has 15 residues. Trimming took off 6 bases at V and 0 bases at J, with 14 bases between the two ends. Germline V gene data show CDR1 as MGHDK and CDR2 as SYGVNS. CDR3 bases: TGTGCCAGCAGAGGACAGCGCGGACTGAACACTGAAGCTTTCTTT. The encoded protein is CASRGQRGLNTEAFF.

The chain links TRBV4-1 to TRBJ2-1, with TRBD2 matching 14 bases. The CDR3 is made up of 16 amino acids. From germline, CDR1 is MGHRA and CDR2 YSYEKL. The J segment lost 8 bases and the V segment lost 4 bases, leaving 7 bases of the junction unmatched. The CDR3 bases are TGCGCCAGCAGCCTCCTGGGACTAGCGGGAGAGGATGAGCAGTTCTTC. Translating gives CASSLLGLAGEDEQFF.

The V call is TRBV12-5, the J call TRBJ1-5, with 8 positions matching TRBD1. Trimming cost V 3 bases and J 2 bases; bases outside gene matches: 12. This CDR3 is 18 amino acids long. The germline CDR1 and CDR2 sequences are LGHNT and FRNRAP. The CDR3 DNA follows: TGTGCTAGTGGTTTCCAAGGCGCAGGGGGCGCGGGCAATCAGCCCCAGCATTTT. Amino acids: CASGFQGAGGAGNQPQHF.

This chain connects TRBV28 to TRBJ1-1; 11 bases are a match to TRBD1. Germline CDR1 MDHEN, CDR2 SYDVKM. V shed 4 bases and J 3 bases; nucleotides not matched to a gene: 7. CDR3 size: 16 residues. As DNA, the CDR3 is TGTGCCAGCAGTTCCGCTGGGACAGGGGGGTACACTGAAGCTTTCTTT. Translation: CASSSAGTGGYTEAFF. Supplemented by reference TRBV28 and TRBJ1-1, the full variable domain reads DVKVTQSSRYLVKRTGEKVFLECVQDMDHENMFWYRQDPGLGLRLIYFSYDVKMKEKGDIPEGYSVSREKKERFSLILESASTNQTSMYLCASSSAGTGGYTEAFFGQGTRLTVV.